Listed below are T cell receptor beta chains from one sample, sequenced in a study of cytomegalovirus exposure and HLA in healthy donors. TCRdb's table, derived via immunoSEQ multiplex PCR, lists solely in-frame clones and lacks some. The sample contains roughly 150,000 clones, approximately 79% of which appear only once. Sequenced input: PBMCs. These receptors all come from a male donor in good health and CMV-seronegative. CDR3s include the opening cysteine and the closing phenylalanine or tryptophan. D genes are given only for firm matches. Size tells how often a clone was seen (once, few, many) or the class of an expanded clone, and some rows leave it out.

clone_size	v_call	j_call	d_call	cdr3_aa	cdr3_nt
few	TRBV28	TRBJ2-3	TRBD2	CASSLVSGGSTDTQYF	TGTGCCAGCAGTTTGGTCAGCGGGGGAAGCACAGATACGCAGTATTTT
-	TRBV25-1	TRBJ2-2	TRBD2	CASSISGGAGELFF	TGTGCCAGCAGTATTAGCGGGGGGGCCGGGGAGCTGTTTTTT
-	TRBV6-5	TRBJ2-3	TRBD1	CASSSGTGGADTQYF	TGTGCCAGCAGTTCCGGGACAGGGGGCGCAGATACGCAGTATTTT
-	TRBV5-1	TRBJ1-1	-	CASSRGGDLTEAFF	TGCGCCAGCAGCAGGGGAGGGGACCTAACCGAAGCTTTCTTT
-	TRBV29-1	TRBJ1-1	-	CSVALDTPTEAFF	TGCAGCGTTGCCCTGGACACCCCCACTGAAGCTTTCTTT
once	TRBV2	TRBJ2-7	-	CASQTTGRGEQYF	TGTGCCAGCCAAACCACAGGGAGGGGCGAGCAGTACTTC
few	TRBV6-5	TRBJ1-2	-	CASSSAQGEDTF	TGTGCCAGCAGTTCAGCTCAAGGGGAGGACACCTTC
-	TRBV7-2	TRBJ2-2	TRBD1	CASSFGQGNTGELFF	TGTGCCAGCAGTTTCGGACAGGGTAACACCGGGGAGCTGTTTTTT
-	TRBV5-1	TRBJ1-2	TRBD1	CASSPGTGGLGYTF	TGCGCCAGCAGCCCCGGGACAGGGGGCTTGGGCTACACCTTC
-	TRBV10-3	TRBJ1-6	-	CAIRDGAGNNSPLHF	TGTGCCATCAGGGATGGGGCCGGAAATAATTCACCCCTCCACTTT
-	TRBV15	TRBJ2-1	TRBD2	CATSRGREGNEQFF	TGTGCCACCAGCAGAGGGCGGGAGGGCAATGAGCAGTTCTTC
-	TRBV5-6	TRBJ2-5	-	CASSSPSSQETQYF	TGTGCCAGCAGCTCTCCTAGTAGTCAAGAGACCCAGTACTTC
few	TRBV5-1	TRBJ1-2	-	CASSFGQGVNYGYTF	TGCGCCAGCAGCTTTGGTCAGGGCGTAAACTATGGCTACACCTTC
-	TRBV7-9	TRBJ1-2	-	CSSSWNSGYTF	TGTTCCAGCAGCTGGAATAGCGGCTACACCTTC
-	TRBV18	TRBJ2-5	TRBD1	CASSPRQGAGQETQYF	TGTGCCAGCTCACCCCGACAGGGGGCAGGCCAAGAGACCCAGTACTTC
-	TRBV2	TRBJ1-2	-	CASSSGVGQGYGYTF	TGTGCCAGCAGTTCAGGGGTAGGGCAGGGCTATGGCTACACCTTC
-	TRBV6-1	TRBJ1-4	-	CASSEGRVVEKLFF	TGTGCCAGCAGTGAAGGCAGGGTGGTTGAAAAACTGTTTTTT
-	TRBV7-7	TRBJ2-1	TRBD1	CASSLATGSHNEQFF	TGTGCCAGCAGCTTAGCGACAGGGTCCCACAATGAGCAGTTCTTC
-	TRBV2	TRBJ1-4	TRBD1	CASRTGNEKLFF	TGTGCCAGCCGGACAGGGAATGAAAAACTGTTTTTT
-	TRBV5-1	TRBJ2-5	-	CASSLAGGLRYQETQYF	TGCGCCAGCAGCTTGGCCGGGGGGCTCCGGTACCAAGAGACCCAGTACTTC
-	TRBV2	TRBJ2-7	TRBD1	CASRMTGVEQYF	TGTGCCAGCAGGATGACAGGGGTTGAGCAGTACTTC
few	TRBV7-9	TRBJ1-1	-	CASSSTGNTEAFF	TGTGCCAGCAGCTCGACAGGAAACACTGAAGCTTTCTTT
-	TRBV5-1	TRBJ1-2	-	CASSLGEVYGYTF	TGCGCCAGCAGCTTAGGGGAGGTCTATGGCTACACCTTC
-	TRBV5-1	TRBJ2-3	TRBD2	CASSLTVAGDTTDTQYF	TGCGCCAGCAGCCTCACCGTAGCGGGAGATACCACAGATACGCAGTATTTT
-	TRBV7-2	TRBJ2-7	TRBD2	CASSLLAGGISYEQYF	TGTGCCAGCAGCTTACTAGCGGGAGGGATCTCCTACGAGCAGTACTTC
-	TRBV5-6	TRBJ1-6	-	CASSLDSSYNSPLHF	TGTGCCAGCAGCTTGGACAGCTCGTATAATTCACCCCTCCACTTT